These T cell receptor beta chains were read from a single sample in a study of shared clonotypes between healthy human individuals. The method was immunoSEQ multiplex PCR; TCRdb's version includes in-frame clones alone and lacks a portion of them. The table includes some 2,000,000 clones, roughly 95% detected once. The sequencing sample was made of naive CD4+ T cells sorted from blood. The receptors shown here come from a man aged 18-30 years in good health. Both conserved end residues are trimmed from each CDR3. A D gene is named only where the DNA matches it firmly. The size entry is marked missing in some rows and otherwise reads once, few, many or a size class.

>.|TRBV6-5|TRBJ1-2|.
ASRGQSRGYT
>.|TRBV7-8|TRBJ1-1|few
ASSFNAAAPESAF
>.|TRBV6-5|TRBJ2-7|.
ASSHLAGTWN
>.|TRBV11-2|TRBJ2-7|.
ASSLNRVEQY
>TRBD1|TRBV6-5|TRBJ1-1|.
ASSWAGGGSEAF
>TRBD1|TRBV6-6|TRBJ2-7|.
ASSYGSGGADEQY
>TRBD1|TRBV2|TRBJ1-5|.
ASSQPGQFNQPQH
>.|TRBV7-9|TRBJ2-7|once
ASSPRATGGEQY
>.|TRBV12-5|TRBJ2-1|.
ASGLVPPSNNEQF
>.|TRBV30|TRBJ2-7|.
AWTTSYEQY
>.|TRBV29-1|TRBJ2-3|.
SVEGAVTDTQY
>.|TRBV9|TRBJ1-3|.
ASSVDPVGNTIY
>.|TRBV20-1|TRBJ1-2|.
SASQNYGYT
>TRBD1|TRBV6-4|TRBJ2-1|.
ASSTRGQGSGEQF
>TRBD1|TRBV4-3|TRBJ2-7|.
ASSQAVQGHYEQY
>.|TRBV5-1|TRBJ1-3|.
ASSPLGSTDSGNTIY
>.|TRBV5-1|TRBJ1-1|.
ASSPGAADTEAF
>.|TRBV5-1|TRBJ2-5|.
ASSLAGGGSPQETQY
>.|TRBV9|TRBJ1-3|.
ASSVDNSGNTIY
>TRBD2|TRBV19|TRBJ2-3|.
ASRERDPTDTQY
>.|TRBV29-1|TRBJ1-3|.
SVLPSGNTIY
>.|TRBV18|TRBJ1-1|many
ASSPPRGTNTEAF
>TRBD1|TRBV5-1|TRBJ2-1|.
ASSRRGQGWSNEQF
>.|TRBV6-6|TRBJ2-7|.
ASSYGTISYEQY
>.|TRBV5-8|TRBJ2-7|.
AGRGWNEQY
>.|TRBV15|TRBJ2-7|once
ATSRDPTYEQY
>.|TRBV7-2|TRBJ2-1|.
ASSLTGAYNEQF
>TRBD1|TRBV28|TRBJ2-1|once
ASRSQGSYNEQF
>TRBD1|TRBV11-3|TRBJ1-5|.
ASSLRDSIYSNQPQH
>.|TRBV6-1|TRBJ1-4|.
ASSEDRGGVVDEKLF
>.|TRBV5-1|TRBJ1-3|.
ASSLDRTGIY
>TRBD1|TRBV6-6|TRBJ2-7|.
ASSWDRYYEQY
>.|TRBV7-2|TRBJ1-5|once
ASSPYGRQPQH
>.|TRBV28|TRBJ1-5|.
ASNWLGVREDQPQH
>TRBD2|TRBV6-1|TRBJ2-1|.
ASSGLAAYNEQF
>TRBD2|TRBV5-1|TRBJ2-7|.
ASSLKGLAGRQVFYEQY
>TRBD2|TRBV5-1|TRBJ2-7|.
ASSSRGSGGANSYEQY
>.|TRBV27|TRBJ2-4|.
ASRGLRAKNIQY
>.|TRBV19|TRBJ2-1|.
ASSSVGTYNEQF
>.|TRBV7-9|TRBJ2-1|.
ASSSSDLDYNEQF
>.|TRBV9|TRBJ1-2|.
ASSSGMGANYGYT
>.|TRBV14|TRBJ2-5|.
ASSPSGTVYRTQY
>.|TRBV6-6|TRBJ2-2|.
ASTPVSTGNTGELF
>TRBD1|TRBV28|TRBJ1-2|.
ASRGWTGADYGYT
>.|TRBV11-1|TRBJ1-6|.
ASSRGSLNSPLH
>TRBD1|TRBV27|TRBJ1-1|.
ASSLWDRAAEAF